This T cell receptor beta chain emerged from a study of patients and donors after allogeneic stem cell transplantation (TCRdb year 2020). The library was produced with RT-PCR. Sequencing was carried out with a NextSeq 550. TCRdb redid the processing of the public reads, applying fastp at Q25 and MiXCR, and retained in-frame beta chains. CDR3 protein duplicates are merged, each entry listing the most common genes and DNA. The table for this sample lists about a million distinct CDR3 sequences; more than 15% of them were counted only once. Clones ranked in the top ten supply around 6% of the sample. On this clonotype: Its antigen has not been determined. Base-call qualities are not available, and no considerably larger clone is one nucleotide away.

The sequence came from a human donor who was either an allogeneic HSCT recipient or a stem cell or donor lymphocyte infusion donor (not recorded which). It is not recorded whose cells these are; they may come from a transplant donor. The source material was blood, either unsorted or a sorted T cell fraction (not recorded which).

Here is the DNA: TGTGCCAGCATTACGGACAGGCAGTCCTACGAGCAGTACTTC. This codes for CASITDRQSYEQYF. In this chain, TRBV2 is recombined with TRBJ2-7; 7 central bases correspond to TRBD1. There are 14 amino acids in the CDR3, from cysteine to phenylalanine inclusive. Of all the DNA, just the CDR3 is kept, 42 bases in frame from base 1. The germline V gene gives CDR1 as SNHLY and CDR2 as FYNNEI. After removal of 7 bases from V and 1 base from J, the junction retains 7 bases not matched to a gene.